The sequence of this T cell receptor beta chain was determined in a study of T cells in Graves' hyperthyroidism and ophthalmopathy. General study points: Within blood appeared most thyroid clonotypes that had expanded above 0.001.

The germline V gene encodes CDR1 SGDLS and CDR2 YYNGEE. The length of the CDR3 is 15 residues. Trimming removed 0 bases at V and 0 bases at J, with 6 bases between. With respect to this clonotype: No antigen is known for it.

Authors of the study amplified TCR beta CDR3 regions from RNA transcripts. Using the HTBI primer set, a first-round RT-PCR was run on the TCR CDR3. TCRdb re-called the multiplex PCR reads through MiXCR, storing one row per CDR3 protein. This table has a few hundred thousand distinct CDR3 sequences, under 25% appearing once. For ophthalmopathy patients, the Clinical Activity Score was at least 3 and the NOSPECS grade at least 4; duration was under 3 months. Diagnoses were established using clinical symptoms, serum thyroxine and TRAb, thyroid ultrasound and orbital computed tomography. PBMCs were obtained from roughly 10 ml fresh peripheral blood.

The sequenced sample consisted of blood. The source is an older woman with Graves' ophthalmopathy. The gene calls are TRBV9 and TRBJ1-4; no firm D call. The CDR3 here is CASSVGGATNEKLFF. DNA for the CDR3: TGTGCCAGCAGCGTAGGCGGGGCAACTAATGAAAAACTGTTTTTT.